The 13 T cell receptor beta chains below all came from one sample that was sequenced in a study of T cell responses to AZD1222 COVID-19 vaccine. The protocol was immunoSEQ multiplex PCR, while the TCRdb copy is restricted to in-frame clones and leaves out a portion. Found here are more than 85,000 clones, approximately 90% of them singletons; the top ten hold under 10%. Sequencing was performed on peripheral blood, taken on day 0 of AZD1222 vaccination. The source is an adult in good health.

This clone showed up just a few times. This chain connects TRBV5-4 to TRBJ1-6, with a weak D call TRBD1 (5 bases). CDR3 length: 15 amino acids. V gave up 4 bases and J gave up 6 bases, with 14 bases separating them. Germline CDR1 is SGHNT and CDR2 is YYREEE (reference sequence). The chain's CDR3 is CASSPGRGVNSPLHF. CDR3 in DNA: TGTGCCAGCAGCCCAGGGAGAGGGGTTAATTCACCCCTCCACTTT.

This clone was seen once. The chain joins TRBV5-1 to TRBJ1-1, with D unresolved. Per the germline V gene, CDR1 is SGHRS and CDR2 is YFSETQ. The CDR3 has 15 residues. Trimming cost V 1 base and J 2 bases, with 12 bases left between them. CDR3 protein: CASSLLSFGNTEAFF. For the CDR3, the DNA is TGCGCCAGCAGCTTGTTAAGTTTCGGTAACACTGAAGCTTTCTTT. The full variable domain, with the rest looked up from reference TRBV5-1 and TRBJ1-1, is KAGVTQTPRYLIKTRGQQVTLSCSPISGHRSVSWYQQTPGQGLQFLFEYFSETQRNKGNFPGRFSGRQFSNSRSEMNVSTLELGDSALYLCASSLLSFGNTEAFFGQGTRLTVV.

The rearrangement uses TRBV28 and TRBJ1-3; 8 bases line up with TRBD1. After removal of 6 bases from V and 0 bases from J, the junction contained 10 bases not matched to a gene. Germline CDR1 and CDR2: MDHEN and SYDVKM. This CDR3 has 17 amino acids. CDR3 loop: CASSRTGTLYSGNTIYF. In DNA, the CDR3 is TGTGCCAGCAGCCGGACAGGGACCCTGTACTCTGGAAACACCATATATTTT.

The table lists this clone with a count of one. This rearrangement joins TRBV7-2 to TRBJ2-3; 9 bases line up with TRBD1. The CDR3 extends over 15 amino acids. V gave up 4 bases and J gave up 2 bases; unmatched junction bases: 4. Per the germline V gene, CDR1 is SGHTA and CDR2 is FQGNSA. The CDR3 sequence is CASSSDRGYTDTQYF. The CDR3 DNA reads TGTGCCAGCAGCTCGGACAGGGGATACACAGATACGCAGTATTTT.

V usage is TRBV27 and J usage is TRBJ1-4; D call uncertain. V gave up 2 bases and J gave up 5 bases, with 12 bases separating them. Germline loops: CDR1 MNHEY, CDR2 SMNVEV (reference sequence). CDR3 length equals 15 residues. CDR3 region: CASSLIPSGNEKLFF. Written as DNA, the CDR3 is TGTGCCAGCAGTTTAATACCATCGGGAAATGAAAAACTGTTTTTT.

The CDR3 reads CATYNWGPQPQHF. The DNA of the CDR3 is TGTGCCACTTATAATTGGGGACCTCAGCCCCAGCATTTT. This chain links TRBV19 with TRBJ1-5; TRBD1 is a possible D gene (5 bases). The CDR3 extends over 13 amino acids. V was pared by 10 bases and J by 6 bases, with 16 bases between. Germline lookup yields CDR1 LNHDA and CDR2 SQIVND (reference sequence).

This rearrangement joins TRBV28 to TRBJ2-3, with D unclear. This CDR3 has 12 amino acids. Germline V gives CDR1 MDHEN, CDR2 SYDVKM. Trimming stripped 4 bases from V and 7 bases from J, with 9 bases between. Here the CDR3 DNA reads TGTGCCAGCAGTTCCGTGAAACATACGCAGTATTTT. Its translation is CASSSVKHTQYF. The whole variable domain, filled in from reference TRBV28 and TRBJ2-3, reads DVKVTQSSRYLVKRTGEKVFLECVQDMDHENMFWYRQDPGLGLRLIYFSYDVKMKEKGDIPEGYSVSREKKERFSLILESASTNQTSMYLCASSSVKHTQYFGPGTRLTVL.

The rearrangement uses TRBV10-1 and TRBJ1-5; D gene ambiguous. The CDR3 is made up of 13 amino acids. The ends were cut back, 11 bases at V and 7 bases at J, with 18 bases in the middle. Germline V gene data show CDR1 as WNHNN and CDR2 as SYGVQD (reference sequence). The CDR3: CAGSGKGWQPQHF. As DNA, the CDR3 is TGCGCCGGGTCGGGGAAGGGTTGGCAGCCCCAGCATTTT.

Regarding this clone: The identical CDR3 is also encoded by other nucleotide sequences in the sample. The V call is TRBV12-3 or TRBV12-4, the J call TRBJ1-2; TRBD1 might be the D (5 bases). The CDR3 extends over 12 amino acids. Trimming removed 5 bases at V and 7 bases at J, with 11 bases between. The CDR3 loop is CASSPGGRGYTF. CDR3 coding DNA: TGTGCCAGCAGTCCCGGGGGTCGTGGCTACACCTTC.

The chain is built from TRBV7-2 and TRBJ1-2; TRBD1 matches at 10 bases. CDR1 and CDR2 from the germline V gene are SGHTA and FQGNSA. J lost 7 bases, V lost 5 bases, and 10 bases had no gene match. The CDR3 runs to 15 residues. CDR3 sequence reads: CASSLDRGQGSGYTF. The CDR3 DNA sequence: TGTGCCAGCAGCCTCGACAGGGGGCAGGGTAGTGGCTACACCTTC.

The V gene is TRBV10-1, the J gene TRBJ2-1; 7 bases are shared with TRBD2. V was pared by 3 bases and J by 3 bases, with 8 bases of the junction left unmatched. The CDR3 length is 16 residues. In germline, CDR1 is WNHNN, CDR2 SYGVQD (reference sequence). The CDR3, as DNA: TGCGCCAGCAGTGAAGACCCCGGCGGGAGCTACAATGAGCAGTTCTTC. Translating it yields CASSEDPGGSYNEQFF.

The chain couples TRBV24-1 to TRBJ2-3; no definite D call. Trimming took off 4 bases at V and 2 bases at J, with 6 bases between the two ends. Germline V gives CDR1 KGHDR, CDR2 SFDVKD. The CDR3 length is 13 residues. CDR3 region: CATSDPNTDTQYF. CDR3 nucleotides: TGTGCCACCAGTGACCCCAACACAGATACGCAGTATTTT.

This clone was seen only once. The chain joins TRBV28 to TRBJ1-2; 7 nucleotides align to TRBD1. Germline CDR1 reads MDHEN; CDR2 reads SYDVKM. The CDR3 is 15 residues long. The ends lost 5 bases at V and 7 bases at J; junction bases unmatched: 13. CDR3 sequence (DNA): TGTGCCAGCAGTGCCCCCTCGGTAGGGGGCATTGGCTACACCTTC. Encoded protein: CASSAPSVGGIGYTF.